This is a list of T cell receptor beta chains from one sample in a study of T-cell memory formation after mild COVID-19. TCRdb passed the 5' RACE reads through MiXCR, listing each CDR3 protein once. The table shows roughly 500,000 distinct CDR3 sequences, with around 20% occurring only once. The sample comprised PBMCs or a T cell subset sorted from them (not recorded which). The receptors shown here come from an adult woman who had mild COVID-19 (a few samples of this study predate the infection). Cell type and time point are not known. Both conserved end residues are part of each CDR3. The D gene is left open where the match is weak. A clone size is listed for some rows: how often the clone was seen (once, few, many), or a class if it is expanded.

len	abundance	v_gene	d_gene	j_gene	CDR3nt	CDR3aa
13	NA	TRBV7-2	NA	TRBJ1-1	TGTGCCAGCAGCTTAGTTCGGCCTACCGAAGCTTTCTTT	CASSLVRPTEAFF
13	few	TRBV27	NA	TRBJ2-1	TGTGCCAGCAGTTTAGATAGCACAGGGTCGGAGTTCTTC	CASSLDSTGSEFF
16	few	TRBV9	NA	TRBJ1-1	TGTGCCAGCAGCGTGGTGGGACATCTCTCGAACACTGAAGCTTTCTTT	CASSVVGHLSNTEAFF
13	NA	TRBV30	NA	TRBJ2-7	TGTGCCTGGAGTGAAGGCAGTACCTACGAGCAGTACTTC	CAWSEGSTYEQYF
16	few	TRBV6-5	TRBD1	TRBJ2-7	TGTGCCAGCAGTGACCGACAGGGAGTACTCTCCTACGAGCAGTACTTC	CASSDRQGVLSYEQYF
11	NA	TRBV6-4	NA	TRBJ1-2	TGTGCCAGCAGTGACTCGGGCGACTACACCTTC	CASSDSGDYTF
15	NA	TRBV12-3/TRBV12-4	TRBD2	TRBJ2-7	TGTGCCAGCAGTAAAGCCGGGACTAGTATCCACGAGCAGTACTTC	CASSKAGTSIHEQYF
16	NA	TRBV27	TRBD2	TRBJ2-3	TGTGCCAGCAGTCCTTCCAGCGGGAGTCTCACAGATACGCAGTATTTT	CASSPSSGSLTDTQYF
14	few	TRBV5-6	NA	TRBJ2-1	TGTGCCAGCAGCCCGGGAGACAGTAACAATGAGCAGTTCTTC	CASSPGDSNNEQFF
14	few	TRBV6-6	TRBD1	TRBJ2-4	TGTGCCAGCAGCCGACAGGGGGCCAAAAACATTCAGTACTTC	CASSRQGAKNIQYF
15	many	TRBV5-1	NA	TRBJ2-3	TGCGCCAGCAGCTCCTTAGGGGGAGGAGCAGATACGCAGTATTTT	CASSSLGGGADTQYF
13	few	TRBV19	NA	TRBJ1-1	TGTGCCAGTAAGAGAACAGTGAACACTGAAGCTTTCTTT	CASKRTVNTEAFF
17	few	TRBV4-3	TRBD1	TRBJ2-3	TGCGCCAGCAGCCAACAACGACAGGGGGACCGTGGAGATACGCAGTATTTT	CASSQQRQGDRGDTQYF
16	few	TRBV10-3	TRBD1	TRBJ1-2	TGTGCCATCAGTGGACCTATACAGGGGAAGCTTGATGGCTACACCTTC	CAISGPIQGKLDGYTF
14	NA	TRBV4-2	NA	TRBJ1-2	TGTGCCAGCAGCCCTTCGACCGCGAACTATGGCTACACCTTC	CASSPSTANYGYTF
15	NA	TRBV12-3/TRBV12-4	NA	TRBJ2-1	TGTGCCAGCAGTTTAGCTCTTCAGACCTACAATGAGCAGTTCTTC	CASSLALQTYNEQFF
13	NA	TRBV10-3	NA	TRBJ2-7	TGTGCCATCAGTGACCAGGGATCCTACGAGCAGTACTTC	CAISDQGSYEQYF
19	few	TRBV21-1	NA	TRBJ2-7	TGTGCCAGCAGCCTCCTTGGTGCTTCGGGGACAGTTGTCTCCTACGAGCAGTACTTC	CASSLLGASGTVVSYEQYF
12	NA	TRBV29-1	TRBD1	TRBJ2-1	TGCAGCGTCGGACAGGGGGGTAATGAGCAGTTCTTC	CSVGQGGNEQFF
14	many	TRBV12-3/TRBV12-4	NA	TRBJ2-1	TGTGCCAGCGGTGGTGACCTCAAAGGGGGTGAGCAGTTCTTC	CASGGDLKGGEQFF
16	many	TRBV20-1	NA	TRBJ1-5	TGCAGTGCCCCCGGGGGGTCGGCTTATAGCAATCAGCCCCAGCATTTT	CSAPGGSAYSNQPQHF
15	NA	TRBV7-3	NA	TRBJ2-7	TGTGCCAGCAGCTTCTACCACGGGAGCTCCTACGAGCAGTACTTC	CASSFYHGSSYEQYF
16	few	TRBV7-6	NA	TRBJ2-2	TGTGCCAGCAGCCTCACTAGGGGAACGAACACCGGGGAGCTGTTTTTT	CASSLTRGTNTGELFF
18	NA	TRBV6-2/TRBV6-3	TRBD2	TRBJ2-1	TGTGCCAGCAGTTACTCCCCTGCCCTTAGCGGGAGACAGTGTGAGCAGTTCTTC	CASSYSPALSGRQCEQFF
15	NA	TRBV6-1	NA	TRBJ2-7	TGTGCCAGCAGTGGCGGGTCGGGGGGCTCGGGCGAGCAGTACTTC	CASSGGSGGSGEQYF
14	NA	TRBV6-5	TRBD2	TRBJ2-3	TGTGCCAGCAGCCCTCGGCGGGAGGGGCATACGCAGTATTTT	CASSPRREGHTQYF
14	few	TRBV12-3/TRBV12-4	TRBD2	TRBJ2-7	TGTGCCAGCAGTTTACGCGGGGGAGATTACGAGCAGTACTTC	CASSLRGGDYEQYF
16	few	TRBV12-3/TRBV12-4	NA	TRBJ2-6	TGTGCCAGCAGTTCAACAGGGATGGCTGGGGCCAACGTCCTGACTTTC	CASSSTGMAGANVLTF
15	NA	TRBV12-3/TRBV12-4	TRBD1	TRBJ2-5	TGTGCCAGCAGCCCACTTCACAGGGGAAGGGAGACCCAGTACTTC	CASSPLHRGRETQYF
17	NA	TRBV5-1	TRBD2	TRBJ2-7	TGCGCCAGCAGCCTGATAGCGGGGGGGATGAGCTCCTACGAGCAGTACTTC	CASSLIAGGMSSYEQYF